A selection of T cell receptor beta chains follows, all from one sample in a study of blood T cell repertoires in COVID-19. TCRdb keeps only in-frame clones here, not all; method: immunoSEQ multiplex PCR. Of about 100,000 clones listed, approximately 86% were seen once; the top ten hold 13%. Material for sequencing was peripheral blood. The receptors were gathered from a man aged 50 to 60 with active or convalescent COVID-19. Both conserved end residues are part of each CDR3. A D gene is named only where the DNA matches it firmly. Size is omitted from some rows. Given values are once, few, many or a class for expanded clones.

>TRBJ1-5|TRBV19|-|-
TGTGCCAGTAGTCTAGGTAGTAATCAGCCCCAGCATTTT
CASSLGSNQPQHF
>TRBJ2-1|TRBV25-1|-|TRBD1
TGTGCCAGCAGTGACCGACAGGGAAGATATGAGCAGTTCTTC
CASSDRQGRYEQFF
>TRBJ1-6|TRBV2|-|-
TGTGCCAGCAGCCTTGAGCCCCTGGGCCTCTCCTATAATTCACCCCTCCACTTT
CASSLEPLGLSYNSPLHF
>TRBJ2-6|TRBV24-1|-|-
TGTGCCACCAGTGATACTCGGACATCTGGGGCCAACGTCCTGACTTTC
CATSDTRTSGANVLTF
>TRBJ2-1|TRBV9|-|TRBD2
TGTGCCGGCAGCGTAGGACTAGCGGGAGCTTACAATGAGCAGTTCTTC
CAGSVGLAGAYNEQFF
>TRBJ1-4|TRBV4-1|once|-
TGCGCCAGCAGCCAAGCCACAACATCCGCAACTAATGAAAAACTGTTTTTT
CASSQATTSATNEKLFF
>TRBJ2-7|TRBV9|-|TRBD2
TGTGCCAGCAGCCCTAGCGGGAGATCCTACGAGCAGTACTTC
CASSPSGRSYEQYF
>TRBJ1-1|TRBV28|-|-
TGTGCCACCGGAGGAGCTTTCTTT
CATGGAFF
>TRBJ1-6|TRBV21-1|-|-
TGTGCCAGCGGACAGCCGAGCTCCTATAATTCACCCCTCCACTTT
CASGQPSSYNSPLHF
>TRBJ2-1|TRBV7-8|-|TRBD2
TGTGCCAGCAGCTTAGCCTGGGCTAGCGGGAGTTTCTCCTACAATGAGCAGTTCTTC
CASSLAWASGSFSYNEQFF
>TRBJ2-3|TRBV18|-|TRBD2
TGTGCCAGCTCACCGTTGCGGGCGGGAGGGCGGACAGATACGCAGTATTTT
CASSPLRAGGRTDTQYF
>TRBJ1-2|TRBV20-1|-|-
TGCAGTGCAGCCGTGTACGGCTACACCTTC
CSAAVYGYTF
>TRBJ1-4|TRBV28|-|TRBD1
TGTGCCAGCACCAAAAACAGGGGGGGGGCTGATGAAAAACTGTTTTTT
CASTKNRGGADEKLFF
>TRBJ2-7|TRBV2|-|TRBD2
TGTGCCAGCAGTGTGGGACTAGGCGTCGAGCAGTACTTC
CASSVGLGVEQYF
>TRBJ1-1|TRBV20-1|-|-
TGCAGTGCTACCTCCGGTAAAGCTTTCTTT
CSATSGKAFF
>TRBJ1-5|TRBV5-6|-|-
TGTGCCAGCAGCTCCCGGACACTTTATAGCAATCAGCCCCAGCATTTT
CASSSRTLYSNQPQHF
>TRBJ2-7|TRBV6-6|once|TRBD1
TGTGCCAGCAGCACCCCGACAGGGCGATCCTACGAGCAGTACTTC
CASSTPTGRSYEQYF